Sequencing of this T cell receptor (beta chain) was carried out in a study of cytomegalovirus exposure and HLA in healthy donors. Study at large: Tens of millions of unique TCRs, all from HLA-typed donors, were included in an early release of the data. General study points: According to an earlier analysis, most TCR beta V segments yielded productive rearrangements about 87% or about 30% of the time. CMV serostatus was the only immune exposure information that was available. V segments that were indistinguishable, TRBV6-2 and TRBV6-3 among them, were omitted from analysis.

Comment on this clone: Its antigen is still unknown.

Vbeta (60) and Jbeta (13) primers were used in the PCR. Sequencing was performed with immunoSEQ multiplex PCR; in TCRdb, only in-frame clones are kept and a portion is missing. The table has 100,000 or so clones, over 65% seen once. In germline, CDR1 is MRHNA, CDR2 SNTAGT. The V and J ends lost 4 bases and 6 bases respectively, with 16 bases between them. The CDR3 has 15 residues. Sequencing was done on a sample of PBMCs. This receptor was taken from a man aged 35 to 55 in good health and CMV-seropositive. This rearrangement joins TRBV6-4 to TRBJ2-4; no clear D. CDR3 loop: CASSAPGPFANIQYF. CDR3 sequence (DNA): TGTGCCAGCAGTGCTCCGGGTCCCTTTGCAAACATTCAGTACTTC.